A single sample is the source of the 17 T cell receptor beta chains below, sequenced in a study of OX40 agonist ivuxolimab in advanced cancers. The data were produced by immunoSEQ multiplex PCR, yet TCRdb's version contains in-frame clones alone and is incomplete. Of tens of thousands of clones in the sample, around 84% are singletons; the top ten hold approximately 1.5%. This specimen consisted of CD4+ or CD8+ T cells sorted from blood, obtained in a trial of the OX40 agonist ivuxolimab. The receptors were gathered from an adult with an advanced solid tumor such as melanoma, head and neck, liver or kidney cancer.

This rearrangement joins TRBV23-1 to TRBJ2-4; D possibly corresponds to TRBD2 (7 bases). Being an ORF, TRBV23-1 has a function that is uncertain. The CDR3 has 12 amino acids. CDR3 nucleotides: TGCGATTTGGGGGGGGCCCAACGCCTTCAGTACTTC. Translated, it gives CDLGGAQRLQYF.

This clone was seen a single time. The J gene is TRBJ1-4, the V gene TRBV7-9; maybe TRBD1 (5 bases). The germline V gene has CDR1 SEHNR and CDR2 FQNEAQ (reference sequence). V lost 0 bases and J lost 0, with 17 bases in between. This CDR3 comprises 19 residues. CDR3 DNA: TGTGCCAGCAGCTTAGCGCCGGGGGAGACCCTCTCAACTAATGAAAAACTGTTTTTT. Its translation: CASSLAPGETLSTNEKLFF.

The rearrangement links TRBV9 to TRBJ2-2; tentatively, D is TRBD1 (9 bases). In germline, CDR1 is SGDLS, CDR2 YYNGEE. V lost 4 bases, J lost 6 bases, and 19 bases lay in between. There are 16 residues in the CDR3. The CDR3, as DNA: TGTGCCAGCAGCCCTCGGGGGGGACAGGGAGCCGGGGAGCTGTTTTTT. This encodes CASSPRGGQGAGELFF. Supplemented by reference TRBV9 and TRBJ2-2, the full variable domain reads DSGVTQTPKHLITATGQRVTLRCSPRSGDLSVYWYQQSLDQGLQFLIQYYNGEERAKGNILERFSAQQFPDLHSELNLSSLELGDSALYFCASSPRGGQGAGELFFGEGSRLTVL.

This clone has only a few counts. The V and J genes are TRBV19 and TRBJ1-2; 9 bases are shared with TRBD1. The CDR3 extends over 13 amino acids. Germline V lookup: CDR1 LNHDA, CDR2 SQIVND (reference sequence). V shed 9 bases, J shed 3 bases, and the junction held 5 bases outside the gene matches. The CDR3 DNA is TGTGCCAGCAAGAGGACAGGGGACTATGGCTACACCTTC. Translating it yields CASKRTGDYGYTF.

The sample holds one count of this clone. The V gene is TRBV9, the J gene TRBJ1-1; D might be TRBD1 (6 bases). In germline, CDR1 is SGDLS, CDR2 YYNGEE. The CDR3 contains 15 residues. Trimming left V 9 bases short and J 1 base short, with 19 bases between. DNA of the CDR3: TGTGCCATCATAGAGGGGAGGGGGGCGAACACTGAAGCTTTCTTT. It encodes CAIIEGRGANTEAFF.

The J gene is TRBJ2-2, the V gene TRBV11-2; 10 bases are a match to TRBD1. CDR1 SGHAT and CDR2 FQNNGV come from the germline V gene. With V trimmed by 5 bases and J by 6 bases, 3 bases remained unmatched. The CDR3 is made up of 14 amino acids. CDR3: CASSPGTGAGELFF. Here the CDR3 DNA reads TGTGCCAGCAGCCCCGGGACAGGGGCCGGGGAGCTGTTTTTT.

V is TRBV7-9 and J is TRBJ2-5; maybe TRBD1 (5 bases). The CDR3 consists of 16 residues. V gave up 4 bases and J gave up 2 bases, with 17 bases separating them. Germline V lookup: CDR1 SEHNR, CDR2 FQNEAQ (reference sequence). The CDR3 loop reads CASSWPLWGTQETQYF. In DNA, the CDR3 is TGTGCCAGCAGCTGGCCCCTTTGGGGCACACAAGAGACCCAGTACTTC.

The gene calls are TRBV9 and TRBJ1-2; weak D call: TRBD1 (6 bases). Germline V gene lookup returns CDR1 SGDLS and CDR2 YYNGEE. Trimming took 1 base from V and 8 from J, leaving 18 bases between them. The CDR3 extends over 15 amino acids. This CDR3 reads CASSVSPTGAQGYTF. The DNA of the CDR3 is TGTGCCAGCAGCGTATCCCCCACGGGGGCGCAGGGCTACACCTTC.

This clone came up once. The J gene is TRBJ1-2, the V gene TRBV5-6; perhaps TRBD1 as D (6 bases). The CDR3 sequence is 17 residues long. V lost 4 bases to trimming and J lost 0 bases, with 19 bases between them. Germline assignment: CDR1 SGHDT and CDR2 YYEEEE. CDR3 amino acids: CASSERGGSVTNYGYTF. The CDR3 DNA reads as TGTGCCAGCAGCGAGAGGGGGGGATCGGTAACTAACTATGGCTACACCTTC.

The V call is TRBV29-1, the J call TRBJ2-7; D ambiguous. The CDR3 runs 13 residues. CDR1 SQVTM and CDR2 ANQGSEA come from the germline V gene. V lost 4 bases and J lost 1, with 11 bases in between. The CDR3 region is CSVVRGESYEQYF. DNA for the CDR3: TGCAGCGTTGTTCGCGGCGAGTCCTACGAGCAGTACTTC.

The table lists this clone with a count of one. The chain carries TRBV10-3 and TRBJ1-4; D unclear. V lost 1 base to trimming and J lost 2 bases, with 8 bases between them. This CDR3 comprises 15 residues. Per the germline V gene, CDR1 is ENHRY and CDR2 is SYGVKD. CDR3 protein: CAISEWGSTNEKLFF. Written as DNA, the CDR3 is TGTGCCATCAGTGAGTGGGGTTCCACTAATGAAAAACTGTTTTTT.

CDR3 region: CASSDDPRGYSIGYTF. CDR3 in DNA: TGTGCCAGCAGCGACGACCCCAGGGGGTATAGTATTGGCTACACCTTC. The chain has TRBV9 and TRBJ1-2; 7 bases agree with TRBD1. The ends lost 3 bases at V and 7 bases at J; junction bases unmatched: 15. The CDR3 length is 16 residues. Germline CDR1 reads SGDLS; CDR2 reads YYNGEE.

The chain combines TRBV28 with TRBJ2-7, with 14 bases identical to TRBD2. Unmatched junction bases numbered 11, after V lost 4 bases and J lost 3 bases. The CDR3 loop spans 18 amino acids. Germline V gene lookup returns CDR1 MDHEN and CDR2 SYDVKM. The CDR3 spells CASSSAGLAGGENYEQYF. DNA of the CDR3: TGTGCCAGCAGTTCTGCCGGACTAGCGGGGGGCGAGAACTACGAGCAGTACTTC.

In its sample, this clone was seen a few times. Written as DNA, the CDR3 is TGTGCCAGCAGCGGGGGACAGAGGGCCCTCCACTTT. Its translation: CASSGGQRALHF. This chain uses TRBV7-9 with TRBJ1-6; TRBD1 matches 7 bases. V gave up 5 bases and J gave up 14 bases; unmatched junction bases: 6. Germline V gene sequence: CDR1 SEHNR, CDR2 FQNEAQ (reference sequence). The CDR3 runs 12 residues.

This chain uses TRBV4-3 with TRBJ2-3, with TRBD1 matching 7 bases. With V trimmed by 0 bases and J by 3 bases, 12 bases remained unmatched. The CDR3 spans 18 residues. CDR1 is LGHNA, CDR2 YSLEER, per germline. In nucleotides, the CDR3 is TGCGCCAGCAGCCAAGAAGTCAATAGGGGGCGCATTACAGATACGCAGTATTTT. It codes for CASSQEVNRGRITDTQYF.

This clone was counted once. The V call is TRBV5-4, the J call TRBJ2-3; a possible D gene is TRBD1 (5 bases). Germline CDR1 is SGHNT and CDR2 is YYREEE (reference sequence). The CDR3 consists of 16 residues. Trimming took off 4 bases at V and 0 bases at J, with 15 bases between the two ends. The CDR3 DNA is TGTGCCAGCAGCGGGGCTCGAGGCACTAGCACAGATACGCAGTATTTT. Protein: CASSGARGTSTDTQYF. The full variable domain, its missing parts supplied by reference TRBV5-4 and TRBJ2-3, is ETGVTQSPTHLIKTRGQQVTLRCSSQSGHNTVSWYQQALGQGPQFIFQYYREEENGRGNFPPRFSGLQFPNYSSELNVNALELDDSALYLCASSGARGTSTDTQYFGPGTRLTVL.

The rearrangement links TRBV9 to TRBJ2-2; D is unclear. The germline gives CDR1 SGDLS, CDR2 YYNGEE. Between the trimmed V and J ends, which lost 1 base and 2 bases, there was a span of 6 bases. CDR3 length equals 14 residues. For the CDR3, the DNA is TGTGCCAGCAGCGTATACATAAACACCGGGGAGCTGTTTTTT. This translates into CASSVYINTGELFF.